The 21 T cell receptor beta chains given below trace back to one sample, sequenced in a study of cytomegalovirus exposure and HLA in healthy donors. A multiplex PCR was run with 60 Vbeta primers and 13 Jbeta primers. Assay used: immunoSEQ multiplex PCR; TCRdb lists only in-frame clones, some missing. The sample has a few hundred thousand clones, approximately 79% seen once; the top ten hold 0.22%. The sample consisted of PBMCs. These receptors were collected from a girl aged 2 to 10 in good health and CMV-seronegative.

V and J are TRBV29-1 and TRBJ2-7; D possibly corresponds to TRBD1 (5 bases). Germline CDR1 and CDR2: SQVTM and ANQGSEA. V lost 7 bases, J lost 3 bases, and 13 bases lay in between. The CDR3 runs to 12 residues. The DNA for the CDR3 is TGCAGCGCGCGGCTAGGGGTCTACGAGCAGTACTTC. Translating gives CSARLGVYEQYF.

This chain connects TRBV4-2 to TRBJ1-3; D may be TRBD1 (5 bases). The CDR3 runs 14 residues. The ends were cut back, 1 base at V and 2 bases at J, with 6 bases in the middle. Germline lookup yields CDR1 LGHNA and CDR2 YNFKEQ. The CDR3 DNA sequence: TGTGCCAGCAGCCAAGGGGGGGCTGGAAACACCATATATTTT. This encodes CASSQGGAGNTIYF.

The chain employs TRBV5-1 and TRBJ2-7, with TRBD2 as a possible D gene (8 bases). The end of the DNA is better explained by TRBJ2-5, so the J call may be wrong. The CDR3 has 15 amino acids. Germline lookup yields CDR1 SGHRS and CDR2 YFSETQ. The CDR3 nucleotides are TGCGCCAGCAGCTTCGGGGGGGGACAGCGAGAGACCCAGTACTTC. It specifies CASSFGGGQRETQYF.

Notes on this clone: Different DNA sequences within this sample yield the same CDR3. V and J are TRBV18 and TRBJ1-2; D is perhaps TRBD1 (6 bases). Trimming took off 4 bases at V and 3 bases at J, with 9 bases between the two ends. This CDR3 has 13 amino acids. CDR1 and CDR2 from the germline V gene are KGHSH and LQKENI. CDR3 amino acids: CASSLQGDYGYTF. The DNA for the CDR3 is TGTGCCAGCTCACTACAGGGTGACTATGGCTACACCTTC.

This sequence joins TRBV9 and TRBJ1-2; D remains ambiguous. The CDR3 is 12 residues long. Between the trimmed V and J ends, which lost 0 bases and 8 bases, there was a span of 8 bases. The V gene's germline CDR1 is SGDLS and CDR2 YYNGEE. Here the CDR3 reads CASSVGERGYTF. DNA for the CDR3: TGTGCCAGCAGCGTAGGGGAGAGGGGCTACACCTTC.

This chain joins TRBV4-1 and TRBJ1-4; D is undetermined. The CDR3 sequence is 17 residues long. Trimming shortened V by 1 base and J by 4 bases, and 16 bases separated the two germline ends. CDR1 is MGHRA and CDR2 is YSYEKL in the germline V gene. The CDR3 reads CASSQVFRGRDNEKLFF. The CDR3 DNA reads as TGCGCCAGCAGCCAAGTTTTCCGAGGACGGGATAATGAAAAACTGTTTTTT.

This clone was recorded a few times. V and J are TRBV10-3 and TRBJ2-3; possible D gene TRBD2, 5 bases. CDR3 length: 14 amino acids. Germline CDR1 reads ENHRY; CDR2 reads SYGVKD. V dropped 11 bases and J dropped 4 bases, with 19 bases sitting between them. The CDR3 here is CAARPGVVPDTQYF. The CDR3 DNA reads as TGTGCCGCCCGACCCGGGGTCGTTCCAGATACGCAGTATTTT.

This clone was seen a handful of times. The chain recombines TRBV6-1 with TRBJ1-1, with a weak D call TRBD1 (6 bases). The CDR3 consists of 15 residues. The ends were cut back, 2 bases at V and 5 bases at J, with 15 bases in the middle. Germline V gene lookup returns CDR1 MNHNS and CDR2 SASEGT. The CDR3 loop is CASSEYEVRGTEAFF. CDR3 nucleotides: TGTGCCAGCAGTGAATACGAGGTTAGGGGGACTGAAGCTTTCTTT.

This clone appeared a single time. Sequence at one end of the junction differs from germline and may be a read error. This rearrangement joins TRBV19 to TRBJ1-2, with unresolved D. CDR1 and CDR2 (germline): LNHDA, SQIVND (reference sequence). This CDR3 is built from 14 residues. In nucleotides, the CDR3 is TGTGCCAGTAGCATAGGTCCAACTAACTATGGCTACACCTTC. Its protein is CASSIGPTNYGYTF.

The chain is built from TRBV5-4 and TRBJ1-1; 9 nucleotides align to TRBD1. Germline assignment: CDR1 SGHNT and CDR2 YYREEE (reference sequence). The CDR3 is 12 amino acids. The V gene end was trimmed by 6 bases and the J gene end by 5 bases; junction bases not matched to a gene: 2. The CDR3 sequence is CASIDRGTEAFF. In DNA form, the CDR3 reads TGTGCCAGCATTGACAGGGGGACTGAAGCTTTCTTT.

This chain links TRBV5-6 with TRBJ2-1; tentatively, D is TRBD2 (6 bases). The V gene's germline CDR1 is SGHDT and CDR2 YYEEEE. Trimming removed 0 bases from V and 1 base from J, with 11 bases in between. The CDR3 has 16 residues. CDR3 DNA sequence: TGTGCCAGCAGCTTGGCCTGGAGGGGTTCCTACAATGAGCAGTTCTTC. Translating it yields CASSLAWRGSYNEQFF. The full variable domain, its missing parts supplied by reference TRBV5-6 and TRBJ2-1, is DAGVTQSPTHLIKTRGQQVTLRCSPKSGHDTVSWYQQALGQGPQFIFQYYEEEERQRGNFPDRFSGHQFPNYSSELNVNALLLGDSALYLCASSLAWRGSYNEQFFGPGTRLTVL.

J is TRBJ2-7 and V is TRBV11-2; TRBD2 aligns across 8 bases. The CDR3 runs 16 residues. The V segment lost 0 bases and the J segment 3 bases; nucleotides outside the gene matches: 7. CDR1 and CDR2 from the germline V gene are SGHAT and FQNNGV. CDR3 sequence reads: CASSLDLSGNSYEQYF. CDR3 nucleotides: TGTGCCAGCAGCTTAGACCTTAGCGGGAACAGCTACGAGCAGTACTTC.

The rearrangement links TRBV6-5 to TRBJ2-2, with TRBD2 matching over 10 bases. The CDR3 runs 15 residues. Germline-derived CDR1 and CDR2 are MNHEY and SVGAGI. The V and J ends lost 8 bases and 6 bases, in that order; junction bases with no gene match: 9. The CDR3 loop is CASAILAGVPGELFF. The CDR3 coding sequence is TGTGCCAGCGCAATCCTAGCGGGGGTACCCGGGGAGCTGTTTTTT.

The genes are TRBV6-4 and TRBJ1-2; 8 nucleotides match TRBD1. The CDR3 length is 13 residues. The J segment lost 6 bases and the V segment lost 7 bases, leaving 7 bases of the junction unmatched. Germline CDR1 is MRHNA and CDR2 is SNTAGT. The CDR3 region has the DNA TGTGCCAGCAAGGCAGGGGGCGCCGATGGCTACACCTTC. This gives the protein CASKAGGADGYTF.

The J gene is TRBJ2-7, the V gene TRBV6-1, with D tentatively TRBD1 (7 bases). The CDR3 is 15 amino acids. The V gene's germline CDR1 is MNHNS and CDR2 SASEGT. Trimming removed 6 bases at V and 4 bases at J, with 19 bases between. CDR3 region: CASSQEGAALYEQYF. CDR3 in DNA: TGTGCCAGCAGCCAGGAGGGGGCCGCGTTGTACGAGCAGTACTTC.

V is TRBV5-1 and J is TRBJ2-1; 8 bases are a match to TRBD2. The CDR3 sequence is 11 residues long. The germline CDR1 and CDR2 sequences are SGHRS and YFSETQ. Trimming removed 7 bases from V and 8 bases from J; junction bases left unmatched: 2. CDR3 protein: CASATSDEQFF. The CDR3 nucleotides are TGCGCCAGCGCGACTAGCGATGAGCAGTTCTTC.

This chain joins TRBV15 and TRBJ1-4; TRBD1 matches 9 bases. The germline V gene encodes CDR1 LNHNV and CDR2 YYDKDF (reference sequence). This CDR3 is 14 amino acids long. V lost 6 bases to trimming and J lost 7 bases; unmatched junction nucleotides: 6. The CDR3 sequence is CATSPTGQGEKLFF. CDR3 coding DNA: TGTGCCACCAGTCCCACGGGACAGGGTGAAAAACTGTTTTTT.

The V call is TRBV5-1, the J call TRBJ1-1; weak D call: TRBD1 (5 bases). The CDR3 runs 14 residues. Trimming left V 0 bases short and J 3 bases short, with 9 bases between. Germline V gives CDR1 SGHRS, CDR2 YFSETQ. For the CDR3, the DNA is TGCGCCAGCAGCTTGGCGCCGGGGGACACTGAAGCTTTCTTT. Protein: CASSLAPGDTEAFF.

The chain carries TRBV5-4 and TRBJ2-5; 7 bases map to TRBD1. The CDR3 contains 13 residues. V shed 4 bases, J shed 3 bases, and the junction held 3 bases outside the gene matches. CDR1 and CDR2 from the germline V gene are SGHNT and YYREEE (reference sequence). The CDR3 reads CASSGTEEETQYF. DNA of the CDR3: TGTGCCAGCAGCGGGACAGAGGAAGAGACCCAGTACTTC.

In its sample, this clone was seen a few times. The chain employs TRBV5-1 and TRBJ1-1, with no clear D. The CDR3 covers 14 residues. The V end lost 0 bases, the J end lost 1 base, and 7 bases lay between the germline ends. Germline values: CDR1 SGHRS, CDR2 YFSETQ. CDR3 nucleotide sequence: TGCGCCAGCAGCTTGGGCCCCGGGAACACTGAAGCTTTCTTT. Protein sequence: CASSLGPGNTEAFF.

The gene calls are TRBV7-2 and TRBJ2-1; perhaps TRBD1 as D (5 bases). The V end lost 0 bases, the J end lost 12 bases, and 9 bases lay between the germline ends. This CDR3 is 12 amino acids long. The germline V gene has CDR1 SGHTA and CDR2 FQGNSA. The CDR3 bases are TGTGCCAGCAGCTTAGCCGGCAGGGCGCAGTTCTTC. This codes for CASSLAGRAQFF.